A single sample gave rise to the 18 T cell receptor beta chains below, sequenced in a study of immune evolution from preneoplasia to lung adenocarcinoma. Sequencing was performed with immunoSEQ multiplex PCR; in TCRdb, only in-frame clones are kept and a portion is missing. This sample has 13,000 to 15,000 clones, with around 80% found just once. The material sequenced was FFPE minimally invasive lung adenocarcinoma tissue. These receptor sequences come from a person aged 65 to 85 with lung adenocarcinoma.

CDR3 in amino acids: CATRKGGAGTEAFF. The DNA for the CDR3 is TGTGCCACCCGAAAAGGGGGAGCGGGGACTGAAGCTTTCTTT. The chain combines TRBV19 with TRBJ1-1, with a tentative D call TRBD1 (6 bases). Germline values: CDR1 LNHDA, CDR2 SQIVND (reference sequence). The CDR3 sequence is 14 residues long. Trimming stripped 10 bases from V and 5 bases from J, with 20 bases between. The variable domain in full, with the rest retrieved from reference TRBV19 and TRBJ1-1, is DGGITQSPKYLFRKEGQNVTLSCEQNLNHDAMYWYRQDPGQGLRLIYYSQIVNDFQKGDIAEGYSVSREKKESFPLTVTSAQKNPTAFYLCATRKGGAGTEAFFGQGTRLTVV.

CDR3 DNA sequence: TGTGCCAGCAGGGAGGGGCGCGAAAAACTGTTTTTT. As protein: CASREGREKLFF. The rearrangement joins TRBV2 to TRBJ1-4, with D possibly being TRBD1 (5 bases). Germline V gene sequence: CDR1 SNHLY, CDR2 FYNNEI. With 6 bases removed from V and 8 bases from J, the gap between germline ends came to 10 bases. CDR3 length equals 12 residues.

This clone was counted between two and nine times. The CDR3 nucleotides are TGTGCCAGCAGTTTCGGTGATGGTAATGAAAAACTGTTTTTT. Translation: CASSFGDGNEKLFF. The chain is built from TRBV27 and TRBJ1-4, with D hard to call. The CDR3 has 14 residues. Germline V gives CDR1 MNHEY, CDR2 SMNVEV (reference sequence). V was pared by 3 bases and J by 4 bases, with 9 bases between.

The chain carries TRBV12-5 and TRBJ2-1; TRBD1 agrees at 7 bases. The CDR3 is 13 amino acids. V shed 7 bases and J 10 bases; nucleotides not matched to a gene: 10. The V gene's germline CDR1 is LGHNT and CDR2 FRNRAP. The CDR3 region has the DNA TGTGCTAGTGCTCTCACAGGGGTTGACGAGCAGTTCTTC. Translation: CASALTGVDEQFF.

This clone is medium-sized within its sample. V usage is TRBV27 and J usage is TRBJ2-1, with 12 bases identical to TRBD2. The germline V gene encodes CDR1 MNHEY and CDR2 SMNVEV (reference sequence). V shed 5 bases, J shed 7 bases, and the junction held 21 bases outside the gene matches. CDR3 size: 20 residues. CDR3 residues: CASSVRLQGAGTSGRNEQFF. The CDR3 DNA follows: TGTGCCAGCAGTGTGAGGTTACAGGGGGCTGGCACTAGCGGGAGGAATGAGCAGTTCTTC.

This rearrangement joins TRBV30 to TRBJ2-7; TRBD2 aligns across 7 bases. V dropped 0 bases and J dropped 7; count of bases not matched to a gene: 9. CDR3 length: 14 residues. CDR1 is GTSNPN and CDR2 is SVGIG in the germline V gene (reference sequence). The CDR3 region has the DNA TGTGCCTGGAGTGTGGTAGGGAGGGCGGGAGAGCAGTACTTC. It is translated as CAWSVVGRAGEQYF. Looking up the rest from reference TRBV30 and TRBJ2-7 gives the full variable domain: SQTIHQWPATLVQPVGSPLSLECTVEGTSNPNLYWYRQAAGRGLQLLFYSVGIGQISSEVPQNLSASRPQDRQFILSSKKLLLSDSGFYLCAWSVVGRAGEQYFGPGTRLTVT.

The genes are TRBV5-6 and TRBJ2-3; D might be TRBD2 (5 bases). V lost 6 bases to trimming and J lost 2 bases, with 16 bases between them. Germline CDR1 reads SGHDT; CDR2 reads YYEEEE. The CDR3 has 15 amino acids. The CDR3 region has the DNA TGTGCCAGCAATCGACTACACCTCAACACAGATACGCAGTATTTT. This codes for CASNRLHLNTDTQYF.

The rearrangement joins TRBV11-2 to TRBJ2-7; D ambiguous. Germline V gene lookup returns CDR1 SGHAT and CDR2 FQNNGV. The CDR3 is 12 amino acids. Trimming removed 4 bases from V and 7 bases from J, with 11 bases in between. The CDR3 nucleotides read TGTGCCAGCAGCTCGCCGCTGGCAGAGCAGTACTTC. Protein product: CASSSPLAEQYF.

The DNA of the CDR3 is TGTGCCAGCAGCTTGGGACAGGGTTACGGGGAGCTGTTTTTT. Amino acid sequence: CASSLGQGYGELFF. The chain recombines TRBV5-4 with TRBJ2-2; 7 nucleotides line up with TRBD1. From germline, CDR1 is SGHNT and CDR2 YYREEE (reference sequence). CDR3 size: 14 residues. V shed 0 bases and J 7 bases; nucleotides not matched to a gene: 3.

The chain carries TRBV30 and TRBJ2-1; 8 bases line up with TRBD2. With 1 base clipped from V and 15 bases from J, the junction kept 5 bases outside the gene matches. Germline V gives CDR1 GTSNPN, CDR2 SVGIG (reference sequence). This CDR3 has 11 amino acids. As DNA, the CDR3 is TGTGCCTGGAGTGAGTCAGCGGGAGTGTTCTTC. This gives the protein CAWSESAGVFF.

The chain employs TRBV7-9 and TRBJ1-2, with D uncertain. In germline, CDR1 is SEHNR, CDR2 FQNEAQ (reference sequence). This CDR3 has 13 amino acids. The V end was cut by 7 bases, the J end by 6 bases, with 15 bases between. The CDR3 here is CASTPVGVDGYTF. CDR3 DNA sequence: TGTGCCAGCACCCCAGTCGGGGTTGATGGCTACACCTTC.

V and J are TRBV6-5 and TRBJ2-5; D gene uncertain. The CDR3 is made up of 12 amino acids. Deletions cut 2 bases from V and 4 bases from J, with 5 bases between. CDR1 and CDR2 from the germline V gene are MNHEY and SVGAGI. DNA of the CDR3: TGTGCCAGCAGTTACAAGGCAGAGACCCAGTACTTC. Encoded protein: CASSYKAETQYF.

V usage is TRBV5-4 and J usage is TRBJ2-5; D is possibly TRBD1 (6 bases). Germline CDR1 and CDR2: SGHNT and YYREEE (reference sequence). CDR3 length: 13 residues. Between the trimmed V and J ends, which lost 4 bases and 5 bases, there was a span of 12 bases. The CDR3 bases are TGTGCCAGCAGCGTGGACAGTCGGGAGACCCAGTACTTC. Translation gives CASSVDSRETQYF.

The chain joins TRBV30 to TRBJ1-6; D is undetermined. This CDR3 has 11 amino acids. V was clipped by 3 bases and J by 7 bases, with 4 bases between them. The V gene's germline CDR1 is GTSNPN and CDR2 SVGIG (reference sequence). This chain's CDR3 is CAWRENSPLHF. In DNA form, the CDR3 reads TGTGCCTGGAGGGAAAATTCACCCCTCCACTTT.

In DNA, the CDR3 is TGTGCCAGCAGCCCTAGCGGGAGCCCAGATACGCAGTATTTT. Its translation is CASSPSGSPDTQYF. J is TRBJ2-3 and V is TRBV5-4, with 10 bases identical to TRBD2. Germline CDR1 and CDR2: SGHNT and YYREEE (reference sequence). This CDR3 is built from 14 residues. Trimming at V came to 4 bases and at J to 4 bases, leaving 3 bases not matched to a gene.

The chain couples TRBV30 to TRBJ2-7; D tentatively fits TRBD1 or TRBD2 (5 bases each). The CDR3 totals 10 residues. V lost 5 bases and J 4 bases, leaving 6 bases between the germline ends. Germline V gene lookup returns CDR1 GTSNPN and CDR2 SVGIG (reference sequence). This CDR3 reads CAWGGYEQYF. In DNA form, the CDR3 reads TGTGCCTGGGGGGGATACGAGCAGTACTTC.

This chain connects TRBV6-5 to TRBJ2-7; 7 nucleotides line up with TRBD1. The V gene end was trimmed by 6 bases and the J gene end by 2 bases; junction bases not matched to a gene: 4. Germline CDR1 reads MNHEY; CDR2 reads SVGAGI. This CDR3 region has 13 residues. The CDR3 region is CASRRQGAYEQYF. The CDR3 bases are TGTGCCAGCAGACGGCAGGGGGCCTACGAGCAGTACTTC.

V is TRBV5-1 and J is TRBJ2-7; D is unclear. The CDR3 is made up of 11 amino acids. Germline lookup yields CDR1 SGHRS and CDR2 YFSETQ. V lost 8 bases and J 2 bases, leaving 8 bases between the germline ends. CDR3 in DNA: TGCGCCAGTTCAACCGCCTACGAGCAGTACTTC. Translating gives CASSTAYEQYF.